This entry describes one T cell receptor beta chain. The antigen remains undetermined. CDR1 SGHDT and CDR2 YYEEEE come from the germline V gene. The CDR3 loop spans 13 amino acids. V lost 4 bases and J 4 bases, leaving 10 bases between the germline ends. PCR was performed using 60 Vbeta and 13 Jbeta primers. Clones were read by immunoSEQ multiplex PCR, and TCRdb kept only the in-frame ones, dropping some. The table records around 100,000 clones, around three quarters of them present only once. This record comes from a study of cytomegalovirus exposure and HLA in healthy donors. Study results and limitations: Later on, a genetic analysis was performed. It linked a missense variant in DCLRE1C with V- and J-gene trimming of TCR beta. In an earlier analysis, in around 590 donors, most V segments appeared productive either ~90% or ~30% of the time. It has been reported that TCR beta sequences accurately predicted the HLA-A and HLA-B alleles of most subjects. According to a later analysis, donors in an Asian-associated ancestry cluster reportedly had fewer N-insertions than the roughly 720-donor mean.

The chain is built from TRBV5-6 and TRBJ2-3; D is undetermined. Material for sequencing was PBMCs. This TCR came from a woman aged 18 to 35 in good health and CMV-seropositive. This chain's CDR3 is CASSSVGPDTQYF. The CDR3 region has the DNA TGTGCCAGCAGCAGCGTTGGCCCAGATACGCAGTATTTT.